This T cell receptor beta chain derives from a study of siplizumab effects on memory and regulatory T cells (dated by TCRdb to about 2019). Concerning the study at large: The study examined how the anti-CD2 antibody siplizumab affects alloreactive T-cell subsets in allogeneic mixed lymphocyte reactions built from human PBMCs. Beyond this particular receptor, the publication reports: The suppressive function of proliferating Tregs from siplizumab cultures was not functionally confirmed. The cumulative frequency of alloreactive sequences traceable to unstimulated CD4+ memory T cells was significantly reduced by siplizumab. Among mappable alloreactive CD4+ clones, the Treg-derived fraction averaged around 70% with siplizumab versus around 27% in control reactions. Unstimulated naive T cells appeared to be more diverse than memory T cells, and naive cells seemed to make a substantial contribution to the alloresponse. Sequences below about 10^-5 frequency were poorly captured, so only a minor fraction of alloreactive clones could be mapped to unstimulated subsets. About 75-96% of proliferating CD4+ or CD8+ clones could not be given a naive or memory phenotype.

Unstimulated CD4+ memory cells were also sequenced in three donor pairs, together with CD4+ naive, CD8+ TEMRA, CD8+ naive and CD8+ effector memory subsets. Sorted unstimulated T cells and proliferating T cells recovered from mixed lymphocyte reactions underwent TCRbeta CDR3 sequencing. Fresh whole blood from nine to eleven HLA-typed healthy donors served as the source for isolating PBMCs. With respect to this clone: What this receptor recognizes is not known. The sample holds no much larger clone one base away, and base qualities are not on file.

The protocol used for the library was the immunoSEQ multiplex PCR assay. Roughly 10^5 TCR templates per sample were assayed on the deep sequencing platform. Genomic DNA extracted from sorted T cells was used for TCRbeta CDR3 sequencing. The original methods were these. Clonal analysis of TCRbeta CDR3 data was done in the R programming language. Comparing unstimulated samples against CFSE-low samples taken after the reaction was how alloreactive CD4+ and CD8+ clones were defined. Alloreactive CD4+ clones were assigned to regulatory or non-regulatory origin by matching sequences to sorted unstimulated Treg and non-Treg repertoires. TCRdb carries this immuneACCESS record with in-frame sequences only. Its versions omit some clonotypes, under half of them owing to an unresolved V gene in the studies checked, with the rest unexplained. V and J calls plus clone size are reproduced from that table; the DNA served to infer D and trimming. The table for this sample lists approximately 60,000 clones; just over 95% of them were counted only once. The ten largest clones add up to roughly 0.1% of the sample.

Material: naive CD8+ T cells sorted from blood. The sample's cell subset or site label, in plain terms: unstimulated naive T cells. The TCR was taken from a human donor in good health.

The CDR3 is CASSLWGPDPQETQYF. The sequence in DNA is TGCGCCAGCAGCTTGTGGGGACCGGACCCCCAAGAGACCCAGTACTTC. The chain is encoded by TRBV5-1 joined to TRBJ2-5, with the D assignment possibly TRBD1 or TRBD2, given 5 matching bases for each. CDR1 and CDR2 are drawn from the germline V gene: SGHRS, YFSETQ. The CDR3 contains 16 residues, cysteine and phenylalanine counted. Only the CDR3 DNA stays, 48 bases, in frame from base 1. The trim is 1 base for V and 1 base for J, with a gap of 14 bases between the germline ends.